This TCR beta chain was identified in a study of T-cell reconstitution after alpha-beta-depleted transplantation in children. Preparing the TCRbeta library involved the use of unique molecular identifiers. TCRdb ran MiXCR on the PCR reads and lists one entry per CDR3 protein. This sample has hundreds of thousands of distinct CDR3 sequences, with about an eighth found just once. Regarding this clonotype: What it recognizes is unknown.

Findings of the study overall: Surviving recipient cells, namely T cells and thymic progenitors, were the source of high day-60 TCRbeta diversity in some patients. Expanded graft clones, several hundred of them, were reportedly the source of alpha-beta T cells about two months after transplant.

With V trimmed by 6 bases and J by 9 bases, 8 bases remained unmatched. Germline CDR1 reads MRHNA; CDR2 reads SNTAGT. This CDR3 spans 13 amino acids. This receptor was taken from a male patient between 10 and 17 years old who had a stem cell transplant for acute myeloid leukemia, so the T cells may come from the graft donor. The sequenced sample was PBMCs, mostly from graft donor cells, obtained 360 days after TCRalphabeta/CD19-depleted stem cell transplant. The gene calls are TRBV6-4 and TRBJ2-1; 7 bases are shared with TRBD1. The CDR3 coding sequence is TGTGCCAGCAGCATGACAGGGAACACTGAGCAGTTCTTC. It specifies CASSMTGNTEQFF.